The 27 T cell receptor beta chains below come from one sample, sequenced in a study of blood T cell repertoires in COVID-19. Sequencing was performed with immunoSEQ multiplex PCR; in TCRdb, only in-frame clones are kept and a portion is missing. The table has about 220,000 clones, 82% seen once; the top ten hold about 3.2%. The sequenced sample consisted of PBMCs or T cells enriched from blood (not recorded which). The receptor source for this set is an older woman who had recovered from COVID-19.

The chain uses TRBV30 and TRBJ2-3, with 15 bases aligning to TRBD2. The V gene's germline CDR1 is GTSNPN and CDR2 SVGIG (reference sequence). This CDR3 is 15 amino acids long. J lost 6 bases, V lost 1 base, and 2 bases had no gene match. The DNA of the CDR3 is TGTGCCTGGAGTGCCGGACTAGCGGGAGGGGATACGCAGTATTTT. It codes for CAWSAGLAGGDTQYF.

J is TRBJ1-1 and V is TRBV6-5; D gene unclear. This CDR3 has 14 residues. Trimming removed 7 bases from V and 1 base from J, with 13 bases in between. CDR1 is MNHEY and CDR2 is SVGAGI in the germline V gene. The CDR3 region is CASTVREGNTEAFF. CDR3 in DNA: TGTGCCAGCACCGTACGGGAGGGGAACACTGAAGCTTTCTTT.

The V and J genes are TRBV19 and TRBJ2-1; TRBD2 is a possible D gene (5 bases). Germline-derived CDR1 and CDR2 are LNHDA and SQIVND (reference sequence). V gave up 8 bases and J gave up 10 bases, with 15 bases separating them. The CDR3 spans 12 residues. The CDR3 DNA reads TGTGCCAGTGGGCGGGCCTTGCGGGAGCAGTTCTTC. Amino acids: CASGRALREQFF.

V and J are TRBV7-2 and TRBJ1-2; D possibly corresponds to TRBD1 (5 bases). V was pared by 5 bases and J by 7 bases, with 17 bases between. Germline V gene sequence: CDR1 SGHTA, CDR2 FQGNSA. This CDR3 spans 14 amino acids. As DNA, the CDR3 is TGTGCCAGCAGCCCCCCAGGGAAGGAGTTTGGCTACACCTTC. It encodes CASSPPGKEFGYTF.

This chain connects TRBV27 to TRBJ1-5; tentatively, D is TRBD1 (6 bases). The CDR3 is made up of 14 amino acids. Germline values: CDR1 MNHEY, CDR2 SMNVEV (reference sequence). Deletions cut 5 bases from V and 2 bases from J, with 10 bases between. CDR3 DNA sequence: TGTGCCAGCAGTCACAGGGATCGCAATCAGCCCCAGCATTTT. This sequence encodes CASSHRDRNQPQHF.

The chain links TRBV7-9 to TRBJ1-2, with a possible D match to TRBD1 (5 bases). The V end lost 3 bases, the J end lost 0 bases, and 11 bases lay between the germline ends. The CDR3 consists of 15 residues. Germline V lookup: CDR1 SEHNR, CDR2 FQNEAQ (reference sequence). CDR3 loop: CASSLADSANYGYTF. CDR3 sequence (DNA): TGTGCCAGCAGCTTGGCAGACAGCGCTAACTATGGCTACACCTTC.

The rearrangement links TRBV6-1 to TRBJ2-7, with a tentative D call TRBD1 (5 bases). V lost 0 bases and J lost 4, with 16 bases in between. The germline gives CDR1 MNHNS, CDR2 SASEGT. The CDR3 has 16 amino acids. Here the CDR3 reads CASSEAITAGWYEQYF. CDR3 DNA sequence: TGTGCCAGCAGTGAAGCCATAACGGCAGGGTGGTACGAGCAGTACTTC.

In nucleotides, the CDR3 is TGTGCCAGCAGCTTAGCAGTGGGACAGGGGGCTTTGGGCTACACCTTC. Its translation: CASSLAVGQGALGYTF. This chain joins TRBV7-2 and TRBJ1-2, with TRBD1 matching over 12 bases. The J segment lost 8 bases and the V segment lost 0 bases, leaving 7 bases of the junction unmatched. The CDR3 sequence is 16 residues long. Germline lookup yields CDR1 SGHTA and CDR2 FQGNSA. The complete variable domain, with remaining parts taken from reference TRBV7-2 and TRBJ1-2, reads GAGVSQSPSNKVTEKGKDVELRCDPISGHTALYWYRQSLGQGLEFLIYFQGNSAPDKSGLPSDRFSAERTGGSVSTLTIQRTQQEDSAVYLCASSLAVGQGALGYTFGSGTRLTVV.

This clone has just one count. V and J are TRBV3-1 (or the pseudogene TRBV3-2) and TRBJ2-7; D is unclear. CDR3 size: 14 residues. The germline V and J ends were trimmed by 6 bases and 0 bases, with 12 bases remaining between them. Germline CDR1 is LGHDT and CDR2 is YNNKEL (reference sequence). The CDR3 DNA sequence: TGTGCCAGCAGGCTCGATCAGGACTCCTACGAGCAGTACTTC. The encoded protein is CASRLDQDSYEQYF.

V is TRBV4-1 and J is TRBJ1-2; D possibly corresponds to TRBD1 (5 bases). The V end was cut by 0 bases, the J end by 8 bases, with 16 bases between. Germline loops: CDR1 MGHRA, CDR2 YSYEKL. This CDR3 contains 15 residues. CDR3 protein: CASSQDTQGSRGYTF. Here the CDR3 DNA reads TGCGCCAGCAGCCAAGACACGCAGGGTTCCCGGGGCTACACCTTC.

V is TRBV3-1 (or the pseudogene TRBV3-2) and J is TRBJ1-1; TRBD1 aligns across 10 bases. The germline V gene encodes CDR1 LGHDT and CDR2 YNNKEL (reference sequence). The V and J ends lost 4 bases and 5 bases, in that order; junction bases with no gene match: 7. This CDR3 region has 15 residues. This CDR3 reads CASSPTGQGLTEAFF. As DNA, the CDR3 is TGTGCCAGCAGCCCAACGGGACAGGGGCTTACTGAAGCTTTCTTT.

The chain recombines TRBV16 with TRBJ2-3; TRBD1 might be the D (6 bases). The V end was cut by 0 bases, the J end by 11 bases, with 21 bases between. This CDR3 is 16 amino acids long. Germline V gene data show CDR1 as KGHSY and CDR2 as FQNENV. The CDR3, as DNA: TGTGCCAGCAGCCAATCGTGGTTTTTAGGACAGCTAAAGCAGTATTTT. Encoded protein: CASSQSWFLGQLKQYF.

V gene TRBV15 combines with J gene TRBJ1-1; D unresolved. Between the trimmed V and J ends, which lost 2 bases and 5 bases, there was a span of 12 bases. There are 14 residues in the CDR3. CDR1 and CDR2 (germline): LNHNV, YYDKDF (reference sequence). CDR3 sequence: CATSRTRILTEAFF. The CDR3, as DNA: TGTGCCACCAGCAGAACCAGGATCCTGACTGAAGCTTTCTTT.

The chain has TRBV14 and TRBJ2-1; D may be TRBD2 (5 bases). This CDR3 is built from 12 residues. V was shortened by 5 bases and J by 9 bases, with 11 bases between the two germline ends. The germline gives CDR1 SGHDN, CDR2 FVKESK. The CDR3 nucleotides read TGTGCCAGCAGCGAGTTGGACTTTGAGCAGTTCTTC. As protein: CASSELDFEQFF.

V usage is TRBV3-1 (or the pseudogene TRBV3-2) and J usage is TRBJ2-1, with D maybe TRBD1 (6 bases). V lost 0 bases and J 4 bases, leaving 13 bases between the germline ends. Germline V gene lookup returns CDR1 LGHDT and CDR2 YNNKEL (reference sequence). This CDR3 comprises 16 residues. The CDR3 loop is CASSQDLGQPYNEQFF. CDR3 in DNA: TGTGCCAGCAGCCAAGATCTTGGACAGCCATACAATGAGCAGTTCTTC.

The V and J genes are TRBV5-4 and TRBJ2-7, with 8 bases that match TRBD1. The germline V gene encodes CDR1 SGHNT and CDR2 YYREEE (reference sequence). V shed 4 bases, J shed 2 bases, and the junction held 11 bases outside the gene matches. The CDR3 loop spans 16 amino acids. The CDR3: CASSAERTGSTYEQYF. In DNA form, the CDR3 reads TGTGCCAGCAGCGCGGAAAGGACAGGGTCTACCTACGAGCAGTACTTC.

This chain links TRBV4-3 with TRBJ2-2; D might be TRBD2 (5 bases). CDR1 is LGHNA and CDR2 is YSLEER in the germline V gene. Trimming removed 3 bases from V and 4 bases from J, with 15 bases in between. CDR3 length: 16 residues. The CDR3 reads CASSHWRSGGTGELFF. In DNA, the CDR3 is TGCGCCAGCAGCCACTGGAGGTCAGGAGGCACCGGGGAGCTGTTTTTT.

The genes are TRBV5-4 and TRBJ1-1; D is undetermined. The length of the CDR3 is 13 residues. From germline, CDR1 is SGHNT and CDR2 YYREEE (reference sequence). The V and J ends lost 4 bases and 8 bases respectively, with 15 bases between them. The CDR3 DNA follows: TGTGCCAGCAGCCGGAGCTCTGGGAGCGAAGCTTTCTTT. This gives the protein CASSRSSGSEAFF.

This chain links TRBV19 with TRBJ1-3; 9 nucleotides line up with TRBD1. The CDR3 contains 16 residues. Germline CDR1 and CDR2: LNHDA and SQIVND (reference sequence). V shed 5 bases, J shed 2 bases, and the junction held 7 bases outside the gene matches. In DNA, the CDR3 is TGTGCCAGTAGTCTGACAGGGGGGGAGGCTGGAAACACCATATATTTT. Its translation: CASSLTGGEAGNTIYF.

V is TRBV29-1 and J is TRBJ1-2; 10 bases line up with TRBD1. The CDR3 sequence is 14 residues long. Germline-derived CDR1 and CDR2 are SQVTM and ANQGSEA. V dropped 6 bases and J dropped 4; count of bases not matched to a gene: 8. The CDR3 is CSVIGQGEGYGYTF. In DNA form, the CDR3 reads TGCAGCGTCATAGGACAGGGGGAGGGCTATGGCTACACCTTC.

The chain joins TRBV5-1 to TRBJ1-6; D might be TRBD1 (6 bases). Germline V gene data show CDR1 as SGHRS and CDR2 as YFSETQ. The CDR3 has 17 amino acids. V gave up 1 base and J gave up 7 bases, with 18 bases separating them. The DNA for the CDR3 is TGCGCCAGCAGCTTGATCGGGTCCACAGGGCCCAATTCACCCCTCCACTTT. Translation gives CASSLIGSTGPNSPLHF.

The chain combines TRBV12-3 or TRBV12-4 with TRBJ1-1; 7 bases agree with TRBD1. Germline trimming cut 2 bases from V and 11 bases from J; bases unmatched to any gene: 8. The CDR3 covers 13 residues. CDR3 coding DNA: TGTGCCAGCAGTTTAACGGGACAGATATTGGCTTTCTTT. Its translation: CASSLTGQILAFF.

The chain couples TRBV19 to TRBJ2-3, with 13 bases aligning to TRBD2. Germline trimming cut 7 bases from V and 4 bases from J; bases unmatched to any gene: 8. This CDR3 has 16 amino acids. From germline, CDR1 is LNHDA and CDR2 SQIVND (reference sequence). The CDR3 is CASTGTSGAMADTQYF. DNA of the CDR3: TGTGCCAGTACCGGGACTAGCGGGGCCATGGCAGATACGCAGTATTTT.

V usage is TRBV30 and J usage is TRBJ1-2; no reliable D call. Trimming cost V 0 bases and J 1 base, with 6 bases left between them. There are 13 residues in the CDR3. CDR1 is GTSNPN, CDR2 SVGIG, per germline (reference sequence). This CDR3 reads CAWSVSFNYGYTF. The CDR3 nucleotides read TGTGCCTGGAGTGTTAGCTTTAACTATGGCTACACCTTC.

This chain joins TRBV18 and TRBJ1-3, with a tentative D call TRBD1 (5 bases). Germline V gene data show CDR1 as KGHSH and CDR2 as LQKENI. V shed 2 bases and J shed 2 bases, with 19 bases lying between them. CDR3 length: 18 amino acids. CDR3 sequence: CASSPIGIRGTPGNTIYF. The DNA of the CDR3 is TGTGCCAGCTCACCAATCGGAATAAGGGGTACCCCTGGAAACACCATATATTTT.

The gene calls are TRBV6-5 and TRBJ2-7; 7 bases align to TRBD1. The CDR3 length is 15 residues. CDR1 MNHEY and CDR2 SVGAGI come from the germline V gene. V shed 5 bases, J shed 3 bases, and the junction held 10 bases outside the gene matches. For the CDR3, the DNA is TGTGCCAGCAGTCTCGGACAGGACCTATACTACGAGCAGTACTTC. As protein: CASSLGQDLYYEQYF.

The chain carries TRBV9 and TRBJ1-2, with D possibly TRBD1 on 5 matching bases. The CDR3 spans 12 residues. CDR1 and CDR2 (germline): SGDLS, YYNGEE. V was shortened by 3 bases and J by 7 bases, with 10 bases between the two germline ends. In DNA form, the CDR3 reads TGTGCCAGCAGCGCAGGGTGGGGTGGCTACACCTTC. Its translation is CASSAGWGGYTF.